The 8 T cell receptor beta chains below all came from one sample that was sequenced in a study of identical twins. TCRdb re-called the 5' RACE reads through MiXCR, storing one row per CDR3 protein. Of 310,000 or so distinct CDR3 sequences detected, 6.5% to 9.5% appear once; the ten largest clones hold roughly 2.1%. The same sample was also studied in work on yellow fever vaccine responses in identical twins.

The specimen sequenced was memory (CD45RO+) T cells sorted from blood. All receptors derive from a woman between 18 and 30 years old in good health.

V is TRBV4-1 and J is TRBJ2-1; 7 bases agree with TRBD2. The CDR3 is 17 amino acids. V was clipped by 3 bases and J by 0 bases; unmatched bases: 8. Germline V gene lookup returns CDR1 MGHRA and CDR2 YSYEKL. Here the CDR3 reads CASSQGGASNSYNEQFF. The CDR3 nucleotides read TGCGCCAGCAGCCAGGGAGGGGCTTCCAACTCCTACAATGAGCAGTTCTTC.

This clonotype was picked up many times. The chain has TRBV12-3 or TRBV12-4 and TRBJ1-6; no reliable D call. The CDR3 totals 15 residues. The V and J ends lost 5 bases and 5 bases respectively, with 13 bases between them. CDR3 sequence (DNA): TGTGCCAGCAGTCCCGGCATCCGTGATAATTCACCCCTCCACTTT. Translation gives CASSPGIRDNSPLHF.

This clonotype occurred many times. The V and J genes are TRBV12-3 or TRBV12-4 and TRBJ2-1; D not certain. This CDR3 has 14 amino acids. The V gene lost 3 bases and the J gene lost 9 bases, with 15 bases spanning the gap. The CDR3 loop reads CASSLGRSWGEQFF. CDR3 nucleotides: TGTGCCAGCAGTTTGGGCAGATCCTGGGGTGAGCAGTTCTTC.

The DNA for the CDR3 is TGTGCCAGCAGTTTCCGGGACCGCGAAAACATTCAGTACTTC. It translates to CASSFRDRENIQYF. The J gene is TRBJ2-4, the V gene TRBV27; TRBD1 or TRBD2 may be the D gene (5 bases each). The CDR3 is made up of 14 amino acids. Trimming stripped 3 bases from V and 5 bases from J, with 11 bases between. Germline CDR1 MNHEY, CDR2 SMNVEV (reference sequence).

This clonotype was seen repeatedly, ten times or more. The V and J genes are TRBV15 and TRBJ2-4, with 10 bases fitting TRBD2. With 3 bases clipped from V and 0 bases from J, the junction kept 2 bases outside the gene matches. The CDR3 covers 16 residues. Germline-derived CDR1 and CDR2 are LNHNV and YYDKDF (reference sequence). Here the CDR3 DNA reads TGTGCCACCAGCAGTGGGACTAGCGAAGCCAAAAACATTCAGTACTTC. Its protein is CATSSGTSEAKNIQYF. The complete variable domain, with remaining parts taken from reference TRBV15 and TRBJ2-4, reads DAMVIQNPRYQVTQFGKPVTLSCSQTLNHNVMYWYQQKSSQAPKLLFHYYDKDFNNEADTPDNFQSRRPNTSFCFLDIRSPGLGDTAMYLCATSSGTSEAKNIQYFGAGTRLSVL.

The J gene is TRBJ2-3, the V gene TRBV2; D could derive from TRBD1 or TRBD2 (5 bases each). The V gene's germline CDR1 is SNHLY and CDR2 FYNNEI. The ends were cut back, 4 bases at V and 0 bases at J, with 14 bases in the middle. The CDR3 contains 16 residues. This CDR3 reads CASSAGAALSTDTQYF. In DNA form, the CDR3 reads TGTGCCAGCAGTGCCGGGGCGGCCCTTAGCACAGATACGCAGTATTTT.

This clonotype was seen ten or more times. V is TRBV29-1 and J is TRBJ2-3; 7 bases line up with TRBD2. The CDR3 covers 14 residues. In germline, CDR1 is SQVTM, CDR2 ANQGSEA. The J segment lost 0 bases and the V segment lost 5 bases, leaving 5 bases of the junction unmatched. The CDR3 nucleotides are TGCAGCGTTCCTAGCGGACTAAGCACAGATACGCAGTATTTT. Its protein is CSVPSGLSTDTQYF.

This clonotype showed up many times. This rearrangement joins TRBV12-3 or TRBV12-4 to TRBJ2-5; the match to TRBD2 covers 12 bases. Unmatched junction bases numbered 14, after V lost 6 bases and J lost 6 bases. This CDR3 contains 17 residues. DNA for the CDR3: TGTGCCAGCAGCCCCGCCCTAGCGGGGGGGCGTTTTAAGACCCAGTACTTC. Its protein product is CASSPALAGGRFKTQYF.